This passage covers 12 T cell receptor beta chains from one sample sequenced in a study of spatial heterogeneity in lung cancer. Their antigen targets remain unknown. Time point indicated: sample taken at primary tumor resection. Using its own MiXCR run on the 5' RACE reads, TCRdb lists one record per CDR3 protein. The repertoire includes about 130 distinct CDR3 sequences, around a quarter of them detected once, and less than 70% sits in the top ten. Study results and limitations: Tumor mutation counts were tracked by expanded intratumoral alpha and beta TCR counts.

Here the sequenced sample was lung tumor tissue, taken at surgery. Receptor source: a female donor with early-stage non-small cell lung cancer.

Within the sample, this clonotype is large. Within a library made for alpha chains, this beta chain is off target, and its count is uninformative. The V gene is TRBV7-3, the J gene TRBJ2-3; D gene unclear. Trimming removed 1 base from V and 1 base from J, with 6 bases in between. The CDR3 spans 14 residues. CDR1 and CDR2 (germline): SGHTA, FQGTGA. The CDR3 sequence: CASSLMQGTDTQYF. In DNA form, the CDR3 reads TGTGCCAGCAGCTTAATGCAGGGCACAGATACGCAGTATTTT.

About this clonotype: This beta chain was picked up by a library intended for alpha chains and is off target, so its count carries little meaning. J is TRBJ2-7 and V is TRBV20-1; D may be TRBD2 (5 bases). CDR3 length: 14 residues. With 1 base removed from V and 0 bases from J, the gap between germline ends came to 10 bases. Germline loops: CDR1 DFQATT, CDR2 SNEGSKA (reference sequence). This chain's CDR3 is CSARAGGNSYEQYF. DNA for the CDR3: TGCAGTGCTAGAGCAGGAGGAAACTCCTACGAGCAGTACTTC.

This clonotype is deemed hyperexpanded (1% or more). The library was built for alpha chains, so this beta chain is an off-target read and its size means little. The V call is TRBV20-1, the J call TRBJ2-1, with D perhaps matching TRBD1 (5 bases). The V end was cut by 4 bases, the J end by 6 bases, with 16 bases between. The CDR3 extends over 14 amino acids. CDR1 is DFQATT, CDR2 SNEGSKA, per germline (reference sequence). CDR3 nucleotide sequence: TGCAGTGCTAAGAGTCCAGGGCTGGTCAATGAGCAGTTCTTC. Translation gives CSAKSPGLVNEQFF.

For this clonotype: Found in a library prepared for alpha chains, this beta chain is an off-target read, and its abundance has little meaning. V usage is TRBV6-1 and J usage is TRBJ1-1; possibly TRBD1 for D (5 bases). Trimming cost V 7 bases and J 4 bases, with 19 bases left between them. The CDR3 spans 15 residues. Germline CDR1 reads MNHNS; CDR2 reads SASEGT. CDR3 DNA sequence: TGTGCCAGCATCTTTCCGCACGGGGGGATCACTGAAGCTTTCTTT. It encodes CASIFPHGGITEAFF.

In its sample, this clonotype ranks as hyperexpanded. This beta chain is an off-target read within a library intended for alpha chains, so its frequency means little. The J gene is TRBJ2-1, the V gene TRBV6-5, with D hard to call. Trimming removed 4 bases at V and 1 base at J, with 8 bases between. Germline V gene lookup returns CDR1 MNHEY and CDR2 SVGAGI. The CDR3 has 14 amino acids. This CDR3 is CASSLSRSYNEQFF. The CDR3 nucleotides read TGTGCCAGCAGTTTAAGCCGATCCTACAATGAGCAGTTCTTC.

As for this clonotype: Since it is a stray read in a library aimed at alpha chains, this beta chain has a size that is not meaningful. The gene calls are TRBV12-3 or TRBV12-4 and TRBJ1-6; no firm D call. This CDR3 spans 15 amino acids. V was pared by 7 bases and J by 5 bases, with 15 bases between. CDR3: CASTDLTANNSPLHF. DNA for the CDR3: TGTGCCAGCACCGACCTGACGGCAAATAATTCACCCCTCCACTTT.

Details on this clonotype: With the library built for alpha chains, this beta chain is off target and its frequency is not meaningful. The rearrangement uses TRBV6-1 and TRBJ1-1; TRBD1 matches 7 bases. The junction had 10 bases not matched to a gene; V was cut back by 5 bases and J by 4 bases. The CDR3 is made up of 15 amino acids. Germline V gene lookup returns CDR1 MNHNS and CDR2 SASEGT. CDR3 in DNA: TGTGCCAGCAGTAGAGATACAGGGGTGGGCACTGAAGCTTTCTTT. It encodes CASSRDTGVGTEAFF.

This clonotype was recorded a few times. The library was built for alpha chains, so this beta chain is an off-target read and its size means little. The chain couples TRBV18 to TRBJ1-6; 7 positions match TRBD1. CDR1 and CDR2 from the germline V gene are KGHSH and LQKENI. This CDR3 is 15 amino acids long. J lost 7 bases, V lost 2 bases, and 5 bases had no gene match. This chain's CDR3 is CASSPTTGLNSPLHF. Here the CDR3 DNA reads TGTGCCAGCTCACCAACGACAGGGCTGAATTCACCCCTCCACTTT.

As concerns this clonotype: This beta chain is off target for a library built for alpha chains, so its abundance means little. The chain is built from TRBV14 and TRBJ2-3, with D possibly called TRBD1 or TRBD2 (5 bases each). Trimming pared 3 bases from V and 3 bases from J, leaving 16 bases between. CDR3 length: 16 residues. CDR1 is SGHDN, CDR2 FVKESK, per germline. This CDR3 is CASSQAPWGMTDTQYF. CDR3 in DNA: TGTGCCAGCAGCCAGGCCCCCTGGGGGATGACAGATACGCAGTATTTT.

This clonotype is large (0.1 to 1%). This beta chain slipped into a library made for alpha chains as a stray read, so its size is not meaningful. The chain has TRBV29-1 and TRBJ1-2; D uncertain. This CDR3 is built from 14 residues. CDR1 is SQVTM, CDR2 ANQGSEA, per germline. Between the trimmed V and J ends, which lost 2 bases and 1 base, there was a span of 11 bases. The CDR3 here is CSVERAGVNYGYTF. CDR3 nucleotides: TGCAGCGTTGAAAGGGCAGGTGTTAACTATGGCTACACCTTC.

Regarding this clonotype: This beta chain lies outside the target of a library built for alpha chains; its clone size means little. The rearrangement joins TRBV12-3 or TRBV12-4 to TRBJ1-1; no clear D gene. This CDR3 is 13 amino acids long. Trimming pared 3 bases from V and 5 bases from J, leaving 10 bases between. CDR3 nucleotide sequence: TGTGCCAGCAGTTTCTTGTACGGGACTGAAGCTTTCTTT. Its translation: CASSFLYGTEAFF.

Within the sample, this clonotype is large (0.1 to 1%). This beta chain slipped into a library made for alpha chains as a stray read, so its size is not meaningful. The rearrangement uses TRBV7-9 and TRBJ1-2, with D unresolved. The V end was cut by 1 base, the J end by 12 bases, with 15 bases between. In germline, CDR1 is SEHNR, CDR2 FQNEAQ (reference sequence). CDR3 size: 13 residues. This CDR3 is CASSLVAISRDTF. As DNA, the CDR3 is TGTGCCAGCAGCTTAGTCGCGATCAGTCGAGACACCTTC.